Presented here are 25 T cell receptor beta chains from one specimen sequenced in a study of blood T cells in healthy people across ages. Primers used in a second PCR of about 6 to 12 cycles were a sample-barcoded 5' primer and a J-beta primer mix. TCRdb re-analysed the 5' RACE reads in MiXCR, keeping a single row per CDR3 protein. The repertoire holds about 1.5 million distinct CDR3 sequences, with 42% as singletons. Material for sequencing was blood. Receptors were obtained from a woman between 18 and 29 years old in good health.

J is TRBJ2-1 and V is TRBV5-1, with 7 bases identical to TRBD1. The CDR3 extends over 15 amino acids. Germline CDR1 is SGHRS and CDR2 is YFSETQ. V lost 7 bases, J lost 3 bases, and 10 bases stayed unmatched. In nucleotides, the CDR3 is TGCGCCAGCTTTACCGGGACAGAGGGCTACAATGAGCAGTTCTTC. The encoded protein is CASFTGTEGYNEQFF.

A few counts support this clonotype. The chain links TRBV12-3 or TRBV12-4 to TRBJ1-2; D is perhaps TRBD1 (5 bases). The CDR3 has 14 amino acids. Trimming cost V 3 bases and J 1 base, with 9 bases left between them. CDR3 nucleotides: TGTGCCAGCAGTTTCTGGGGCGGTAACTATGGCTACACCTTC. Residues: CASSFWGGNYGYTF.

A few counts support this clonotype. The chain has TRBV12-3 or TRBV12-4 and TRBJ2-7; D gene uncertain. Trimming pared 5 bases from V and 7 bases from J, leaving 21 bases between. There are 15 residues in the CDR3. The CDR3 coding sequence is TGTGCCAGCAGTCCCACATTTTTAAACTACAATGAGCAGTACTTC. Residues: CASSPTFLNYNEQYF.

On this clonotype itself: Sequence at one end of the junction differs from germline and may be a read error. The genes are TRBV6-2 or TRBV6-3 and TRBJ2-7; no clear D gene. There are 14 residues in the CDR3. The germline V gene encodes CDR1 MNHEY and CDR2 SVGEGT. As DNA, the CDR3 is TGTGCCAGCAGTAACCGGGCCCCTAGAGGCGAGCAGTACTTT. This gives the protein CASSNRAPRGEQYF.

The chain couples TRBV29-1 to TRBJ1-2; 9 nucleotides agree with TRBD1. After removal of 7 bases from V and 7 bases from J, the junction contained 13 bases not matched to a gene. The germline gives CDR1 SQVTM, CDR2 ANQGSEA. The CDR3 is 14 amino acids. The CDR3 here is CSAERLGQGGGYTF. The DNA for the CDR3 is TGCAGCGCCGAACGCTTGGGACAGGGTGGTGGCTACACCTTC.

This clonotype occurred a few times. The V call is TRBV2, the J call TRBJ1-4; D call uncertain. V was trimmed by 6 bases and J by 7 bases, leaving 9 bases between them. This CDR3 has 12 residues. Germline assignment: CDR1 SNHLY and CDR2 FYNNEI. CDR3 DNA: TGTGCCAGCAGGGTTAAGGGTGAAAAACTGTTTTTT. Translated: CASRVKGEKLFF.

The chain has TRBV28 and TRBJ1-5; no reliable D call. Trimming pared 4 bases from V and 15 bases from J, leaving 10 bases between. The CDR3 is 10 amino acids. Per the germline V gene, CDR1 is MDHEN and CDR2 is SYDVKM. CDR3 amino acids: CASSWQLSHF. The CDR3, as DNA: TGTGCCAGCAGTTGGCAGTTATCGCATTTT.

The sample holds one count of this clonotype. The rearrangement links TRBV4-1 to TRBJ1-2; D remains ambiguous. The germline V and J ends were trimmed by 4 bases and 0 bases, with 12 bases remaining between them. Germline CDR1 and CDR2: MGHRA and YSYEKL. This CDR3 has 15 residues. The CDR3 region has the DNA TGCGCCAGCAGCCCGGCGTCAGGAACTAACTATGGCTACACCTTC. Its protein product is CASSPASGTNYGYTF.

J is TRBJ2-2 and V is TRBV5-1, with D possibly matching TRBD1 (5 bases). There are 15 residues in the CDR3. CDR1 SGHRS and CDR2 YFSETQ come from the germline V gene. The V and J ends lost 5 bases and 3 bases respectively, with 14 bases between them. This chain's CDR3 is CASRVGRVDTGELFF. The DNA for the CDR3 is TGCGCCAGCAGGGTCGGCAGGGTGGACACCGGGGAGCTGTTTTTT.

This clonotype was observed a few times. The chain joins TRBV29-1 to TRBJ1-5; D remains ambiguous. The CDR3 totals 13 residues. Germline loops: CDR1 SQVTM, CDR2 ANQGSEA. Trimming took 5 bases from V and 7 from J, leaving 15 bases between them. The CDR3 protein is CSVNSRQGQPQHF. CDR3 sequence (DNA): TGCAGCGTTAACAGCCGACAAGGGCAGCCCCAGCATTTT.

The V and J genes are TRBV20-1 and TRBJ2-1; D is undetermined. The J call may be in error: the DNA end matches TRBJ2-7 better. This CDR3 contains 17 residues. Germline CDR1 DFQATT, CDR2 SNEGSKA (reference sequence). The CDR3 DNA reads TGCAGTGCTAGAGGTCCAAATCGAATCAGCTCCTACAATGAGCAGTACTTC. This encodes CSARGPNRISSYNEQYF.

This clonotype has just a few counts. The gene calls are TRBV4-1 and TRBJ2-3, with D hard to call. Germline V gene data show CDR1 as MGHRA and CDR2 as YSYEKL. The CDR3 is 16 residues long. The V end lost 1 base, the J end lost 0 bases, and 11 bases lay between the germline ends. CDR3: CASSQGIYTSTDTQYF. The DNA for the CDR3 is TGCGCCAGCAGCCAAGGGATTTACACTAGCACAGATACGCAGTATTTT.

The rearrangement uses TRBV10-3 and TRBJ2-7; D may be TRBD1 (6 bases). The V gene's germline CDR1 is ENHRY and CDR2 SYGVKD. V shed 2 bases and J shed 2 bases, with 10 bases lying between them. This CDR3 contains 14 residues. CDR3 residues: CAISEGDITYEQYF. Written as DNA, the CDR3 is TGTGCCATCAGTGAGGGGGACATTACCTACGAGCAGTACTTC.

This clonotype was seen more than once but under ten times. The V call is TRBV6-5, the J call TRBJ2-7; 7 bases are shared with TRBD2. This CDR3 has 16 residues. Germline values: CDR1 MNHEY, CDR2 SVGAGI. With V trimmed by 4 bases and J by 2 bases, 11 bases remained unmatched. CDR3: CASSSHRRGSTYEQYF. DNA for the CDR3: TGTGCCAGCAGTTCCCACCGTCGCGGGAGCACCTACGAGCAGTACTTC.

This clonotype has only a few counts. An end of the junction differs from the germline gene, which may be a read error. V gene TRBV27 combines with J gene TRBJ1-1, with D tentatively TRBD1 (6 bases). The CDR3 loop spans 14 amino acids. Germline lookup yields CDR1 MNHEY and CDR2 SMNVEV (reference sequence). The CDR3 coding sequence is TGTGCCACCCACTTGGGGAGGGGGAACGCTGAAGCTTTCTTT. Amino acids: CATHLGRGNAEAFF.

V is TRBV4-1 and J is TRBJ1-5; TRBD1 is a possible D gene (5 bases). This CDR3 is 15 amino acids long. Germline V lookup: CDR1 MGHRA, CDR2 YSYEKL. V lost 1 base to trimming and J lost 5 bases, with 12 bases between them. The CDR3 nucleotides read TGCGCCAGCAGCCAAGTAACGGGGGTGGATCAGCCCCAGCATTTT. Encoded protein: CASSQVTGVDQPQHF.

This clonotype was detected a few times. The V gene is TRBV25-1, the J gene TRBJ2-1; 8 bases align to TRBD1. Germline values: CDR1 MGHDK, CDR2 SYGVNS. The CDR3 is made up of 15 amino acids. V shed 0 bases and J 3 bases; nucleotides not matched to a gene: 1. The CDR3 nucleotides read TGTGCCAGCAGTGAATATGGGACAGGCTACAATGAGCAGTTCTTC. Translation gives CASSEYGTGYNEQFF.

The sample holds a few counts of this clonotype. The chain is built from TRBV7-2 and TRBJ2-1; unclear D gene. Germline values: CDR1 SGHTA, CDR2 FQGNSA. Deletions cut 5 bases from V and 0 bases from J, with 17 bases between. The CDR3 spans 17 residues. CDR3 bases: TGTGCCAGCAGCCCCGGCTTCTTCTCGAGCTCCTACAATGAGCAGTTCTTC. Translation: CASSPGFFSSSYNEQFF.

This clonotype was observed a handful of times. The CDR3 loop reads CASSVLDSTYNEQFF. CDR3 DNA sequence: TGTGCCAGCAGCGTACTGGACTCAACTTACAATGAGCAGTTCTTC. The rearrangement links TRBV9 to TRBJ2-1; D might be TRBD2 (5 bases). From germline, CDR1 is SGDLS and CDR2 YYNGEE. The CDR3 has 15 residues. V lost 1 base to trimming and J lost 4 bases, with 12 bases between them.

This chain uses TRBV20-1 with TRBJ1-1; D uncertain. Germline V gives CDR1 DFQATT, CDR2 SNEGSKA (reference sequence). The CDR3 length is 14 residues. Trimming took off 3 bases at V and 0 bases at J, with 11 bases between the two ends. The DNA of the CDR3 is TGCAGTGCTAGTCATCAAGGGCTGAACACTGAAGCTTTCTTT. Translated: CSASHQGLNTEAFF.

This clonotype was detected only a few times. In DNA, the CDR3 is TGTGCCAGCACCTTCCAGGGGGCAATTAATTCACCCCTCCACTTT. Protein sequence: CASTFQGAINSPLHF. This chain links TRBV12-3 or TRBV12-4 with TRBJ1-6; 8 bases agree with TRBD1. The CDR3 totals 15 residues. J gave up 6 bases and V 7 bases, and 8 bases lay outside the gene matches.

V gene TRBV7-2 combines with J gene TRBJ1-2; D possibly corresponds to TRBD1 (6 bases). The CDR3 sequence is 12 residues long. CDR1 is SGHTA and CDR2 is FQGNSA in the germline V gene. V was trimmed by 5 bases and J by 7 bases, leaving 11 bases between them. The CDR3 region is CTSSPTGLGYTF. The CDR3 DNA reads TGTACCAGCAGCCCCACAGGGCTTGGCTACACCTTC.

V and J are TRBV20-1 and TRBJ1-6, with unresolved D. CDR1 DFQATT and CDR2 SNEGSKA come from the germline V gene (reference sequence). Trimming pared 3 bases from V and 0 bases from J, leaving 9 bases between. There are 15 residues in the CDR3. CDR3 DNA sequence: TGCAGTGCTAGTTTGCCCGGCTCCTATAATTCACCCCTCCACTTT. Protein: CSASLPGSYNSPLHF.

Turning to this clonotype: It is likely a read error, because the conserved phenylalanine at the end of the CDR3 is missing. V is TRBV5-1 and J is TRBJ2-5, with D hard to call. The J call may be mistaken, given a closer DNA end match to TRBJ2-7. The length of the CDR3 is 14 residues. In germline, CDR1 is SGHRS, CDR2 YFSETQ. CDR3 residues: CASSLARQSHEQYI. The CDR3 bases are TGCGCCAGCAGCTTGGCACGTCAGTCCCACGAGCAGTACATC.

This rearrangement joins TRBV21-1 to TRBJ2-3; the D call TRBD1 from the table was never checked on the DNA. TRBV21-1 is a pseudogene locus. The CDR3 length is 16 residues. The CDR3 DNA follows: TGTGCCAGCAGCAGAAGAGGGGGCCCCGGTCCAGATACGCAGTATTTT. Translated, it gives CASSRRGGPGPDTQYF.